These 23 T cell receptor beta chains share one sample of origin, sequenced in a study of beta chain features in type 1 diabetes. cDNA synthesis used the whole RNA isolate, giving expressed TCRB sequences. Only in-frame clones appear in the TCRdb table, and some are missing; sequencing was by immunoSEQ multiplex PCR. In the table there are roughly 400,000 clones, more than 13% of which are singletons. The specimen sequenced was naive CD4+ T cells from blood. These receptors all come from a woman between 18 and 29 years old in good health.

This clone occurred a few times. The sample contains more than one DNA sequence encoding this CDR3. The chain links TRBV5-1 to TRBJ2-3, with 12 bases matching TRBD2. The germline V gene encodes CDR1 SGHRS and CDR2 YFSETQ. This CDR3 spans 15 amino acids. V was pared by 3 bases and J by 3 bases, with 2 bases of the junction left unmatched. CDR3 nucleotide sequence: TGCGCCAGCAGCTCTCTAGCGGGAGGGACAGATACGCAGTATTTT. This codes for CASSSLAGGTDTQYF.

The chain carries TRBV5-1 and TRBJ2-7; D is perhaps TRBD1 (6 bases). Trimming removed 0 bases at V and 3 bases at J, with 16 bases between. The CDR3 is 16 residues long. Per the germline V gene, CDR1 is SGHRS and CDR2 is YFSETQ. DNA for the CDR3: TGCGCCAGCAGCTTGGGACACAGGGATCCGTTCTACGAGCAGTACTTC. Protein: CASSLGHRDPFYEQYF. The full variable domain, with the rest looked up from reference TRBV5-1 and TRBJ2-7, is KAGVTQTPRYLIKTRGQQVTLSCSPISGHRSVSWYQQTPGQGLQFLFEYFSETQRNKGNFPGRFSGRQFSNSRSEMNVSTLELGDSALYLCASSLGHRDPFYEQYFGPGTRLTVT.

This clone has just a few counts. V usage is TRBV19 and J usage is TRBJ2-1; TRBD1 is a possible D gene (5 bases). The CDR3 is 13 amino acids. V gave up 3 bases and J gave up 8 bases, with 11 bases separating them. The germline CDR1 and CDR2 sequences are LNHDA and SQIVND (reference sequence). The CDR3 is CASSILQGDEQFF. CDR3 nucleotide sequence: TGTGCCAGTAGTATTCTTCAGGGCGATGAGCAGTTCTTC.

This clone was seen a few times. The DNA of the CDR3 is TGTGCCAGCTCGCCGGGACTAACAATGGGCGAGCAGTACTTC. The encoded protein is CASSPGLTMGEQYF. The chain links TRBV18 to TRBJ2-7; 7 bases agree with TRBD2. This CDR3 spans 14 amino acids. Per germline, CDR1 KGHSH and CDR2 LQKENI. Trimming removed 6 bases from V and 6 bases from J; junction bases left unmatched: 11.

This chain joins TRBV30 and TRBJ2-7; tentatively, D is TRBD1 (6 bases). This CDR3 has 12 residues. Germline V gene sequence: CDR1 GTSNPN, CDR2 SVGIG (reference sequence). V lost 4 bases to trimming and J lost 6 bases, with 13 bases between them. The CDR3 spells CAWTSEGVEQYF. The DNA for the CDR3 is TGTGCCTGGACCTCAGAGGGGGTCGAGCAGTACTTC.

This chain joins TRBV4-1 and TRBJ2-1; 8 nucleotides align to TRBD2. This CDR3 contains 16 residues. The V gene's germline CDR1 is MGHRA and CDR2 YSYEKL. Trimming at V came to 0 bases and at J to 2 bases, leaving 3 bases not matched to a gene. CDR3 protein: CASSQDTGGAYNEQFF. CDR3 DNA sequence: TGCGCCAGCAGCCAAGATACGGGAGGGGCCTACAATGAGCAGTTCTTC.

The rearrangement links TRBV5-4 to TRBJ2-5; weak D call: TRBD1 (5 bases). Germline V gives CDR1 SGHNT, CDR2 YYREEE (reference sequence). Trimming removed 4 bases from V and 5 bases from J, with 6 bases in between. The CDR3 is 11 residues long. CDR3 residues: CASSPGETQYF. The CDR3 bases are TGTGCCAGCAGCCCAGGGGAGACCCAGTACTTC.

This clone appeared a few times. This chain connects TRBV9 to TRBJ2-2; 7 nucleotides match TRBD1. CDR1 SGDLS and CDR2 YYNGEE come from the germline V gene. V gave up 4 bases and J gave up 3 bases; unmatched junction bases: 9. The CDR3 has 16 residues. CDR3: CASSSTTGWDTGELFF. Written as DNA, the CDR3 is TGTGCCAGCAGCTCGACGACAGGGTGGGACACCGGGGAGCTGTTTTTT.

V and J are TRBV6-1 and TRBJ2-1, with 12 positions matching TRBD2. The V segment lost 7 bases and the J segment 8 bases; nucleotides outside the gene matches: 9. Per germline, CDR1 MNHNS and CDR2 SASEGT. CDR3 size: 15 residues. The CDR3 spells CASTWLAGGPYEQFF. The CDR3 nucleotides are TGTGCCAGCACGTGGCTAGCGGGAGGGCCCTATGAGCAGTTCTTC.

This clone was seen a few times. The chain joins TRBV6-6 to TRBJ2-7; 10 nucleotides align to TRBD1. The ends lost 6 bases at V and 4 bases at J; junction bases unmatched: 9. The V gene's germline CDR1 is MNHNY and CDR2 SVGAGI (reference sequence). The CDR3 length is 15 residues. This CDR3 reads CASSPRDRGSYEQYF. The CDR3 bases are TGTGCCAGCAGCCCAAGGGACAGGGGATCATACGAGCAGTACTTC.

This clone occurred a few times. This sequence joins TRBV28 and TRBJ2-5, with 16 bases fitting TRBD2. Germline V gene sequence: CDR1 MDHEN, CDR2 SYDVKM. The CDR3 is made up of 17 amino acids. Trimming took 4 bases from V and 10 from J; bases not matched to a gene: 12. CDR3 nucleotides: TGTGCCAGCAGTTCAGCTCCGGGACTAGCGGGAGGGCTGGACCAGTACTTC. It codes for CASSSAPGLAGGLDQYF.

This clone was observed a handful of times. V and J are TRBV5-1 and TRBJ2-1; 9 nucleotides line up with TRBD2. The CDR3 extends over 16 amino acids. With V trimmed by 0 bases and J by 8 bases, 9 bases remained unmatched. Per germline, CDR1 SGHRS and CDR2 YFSETQ. CDR3: CASSLGTSSGSDEQFF. DNA for the CDR3: TGCGCCAGCAGCTTGGGCACTAGTAGCGGGAGTGATGAGCAGTTCTTC.

The genes are TRBV19 and TRBJ2-3; TRBD1 might be the D (6 bases). V lost 6 bases, J lost 4 bases, and 20 bases lay in between. The CDR3 totals 16 residues. Germline assignment: CDR1 LNHDA and CDR2 SQIVND (reference sequence). The CDR3, as DNA: TGTGCCAGTAGCCGAATAAGACAGGTAAAGCCAGATACGCAGTATTTT. Encoded protein: CASSRIRQVKPDTQYF. Using reference TRBV19 and TRBJ2-3 for the parts outside the CDR3, the full variable domain is DGGITQSPKYLFRKEGQNVTLSCEQNLNHDAMYWYRQDPGQGLRLIYYSQIVNDFQKGDIAEGYSVSREKKESFPLTVTSAQKNPTAFYLCASSRIRQVKPDTQYFGPGTRLTVL.

Only a few counts were recorded for this clone. The J gene is TRBJ2-1, the V gene TRBV27; D not resolved. Per the germline V gene, CDR1 is MNHEY and CDR2 is SMNVEV (reference sequence). Trimming pared 4 bases from V and 1 base from J, leaving 14 bases between. The CDR3 runs 16 residues. The CDR3 coding sequence is TGTGCCAGCAGTTCCCTTACGGTGAGATCCTACAATGAGCAGTTCTTC. Protein product: CASSSLTVRSYNEQFF.

The gene calls are TRBV18 and TRBJ1-5; TRBD1 matches 7 bases. Germline V gives CDR1 KGHSH, CDR2 LQKENI. V shed 2 bases and J 1 base; nucleotides not matched to a gene: 2. The CDR3 is made up of 15 amino acids. The DNA of the CDR3 is TGTGCCAGCTCACCAGCGACAGGGAGCAATCAGCCCCAGCATTTT. It specifies CASSPATGSNQPQHF.

This clone was seen a handful of times. V usage is TRBV7-3 and J usage is TRBJ2-3; a weak D match, TRBD2 (5 bases). The V end was cut by 2 bases, the J end by 3 bases, with 9 bases between. The CDR3 is 14 amino acids. CDR1 is SGHTA, CDR2 FQGTGA, per germline. The CDR3 loop is CASSLLRTTDTQYF. The CDR3 DNA is TGTGCCAGCAGCTTACTACGGACTACAGATACGCAGTATTTT.

This clone has more than one count but fewer than ten. The CDR3 DNA reads TGCGCCAGCAGCCAGGCCGGGAAGGGTCAAGAAAAACTGTTTTTT. Its protein product is CASSQAGKGQEKLFF. The chain is built from TRBV4-3 and TRBJ1-4; no definite D call. The V gene lost 3 bases and the J gene lost 8 bases, with 16 bases spanning the gap. CDR1 and CDR2 from the germline V gene are LGHNA and YSLEER. This CDR3 has 15 amino acids.

CDR3 sequence reads: CAWSVLATNEKLFF. The CDR3 region has the DNA TGTGCCTGGAGTGTACTTGCAACTAATGAAAAACTGTTTTTT. The chain carries TRBV30 and TRBJ1-4, with unresolved D. The CDR3 is made up of 14 amino acids. The V end was cut by 0 bases, the J end by 0 bases, with 5 bases between. Germline V gene lookup returns CDR1 GTSNPN and CDR2 SVGIG (reference sequence).

This clone appeared a few times. This chain uses TRBV4-1 with TRBJ1-2; tentatively, D is TRBD1 (6 bases). The CDR3 length is 13 residues. Looked up from germline, CDR1 is MGHRA and CDR2 is YSYEKL. The V end was cut by 1 base, the J end by 7 bases, with 10 bases between. For the CDR3, the DNA is TGCGCCAGCAGCCAAGTGGGGGCCAGTGGCTACACCTTC. This translates into CASSQVGASGYTF.

The CDR3 coding sequence is TGTGCCATCGGAGGACTGCAAGAGACCCAGTACTTC. Amino acid sequence: CAIGGLQETQYF. This chain uses TRBV10-3 with TRBJ2-5; perhaps TRBD2 as D (5 bases). The CDR3 spans 12 residues. CDR1 is ENHRY and CDR2 is SYGVKD in the germline V gene. V was cut by 8 bases and J by 2 bases, with 9 bases left in between.

This chain links TRBV30 with TRBJ2-2, with a weak D call TRBD1 (6 bases). V lost 2 bases to trimming and J lost 1 base, with 11 bases between them. The CDR3 is 15 amino acids. The V gene's germline CDR1 is GTSNPN and CDR2 SVGIG (reference sequence). In nucleotides, the CDR3 is TGTGCCTGGAGTCCCCCGGACAGGAACACCGGGGAGCTGTTTTTT. It translates to CAWSPPDRNTGELFF.

This clone showed up just a few times. The CDR3 protein is CASSLTGTGDGGYTF. CDR3 sequence (DNA): TGTGCCAGCTCACTCACCGGGACAGGGGACGGGGGCTACACCTTC. This chain connects TRBV18 to TRBJ1-2, with 10 positions matching TRBD1. Germline lookup yields CDR1 KGHSH and CDR2 LQKENI. J gave up 8 bases and V 4 bases, and 10 bases lay outside the gene matches. The CDR3 consists of 15 residues.

The chain joins TRBV30 to TRBJ2-3, with D tentatively TRBD2 (5 bases). V gave up 2 bases and J gave up 5 bases, with 17 bases separating them. The CDR3 sequence is 15 residues long. Germline lookup yields CDR1 GTSNPN and CDR2 SVGIG (reference sequence). The CDR3 here is CAWSSGSADRDTQYF. The CDR3 DNA reads TGTGCCTGGAGTTCTGGTAGCGCGGACCGAGATACGCAGTATTTT.